Below are 22 T cell receptor beta chains sequenced from a single sample in a study of shared clonotypes between healthy human individuals (dated by TCRdb to 2019 to 2021). Library preparation used the immunoSEQ multiplex PCR assay. Imported from immuneACCESS, the table was reduced by TCRdb to in-frame sequences with V and J called. These copies leave out some clones; in studies compared against another copy, an unresolved V gene accounts for under half, and the cause of the remainder is not known. This sample holds roughly 2 million clones; approximately 95% were observed only once. Under 0.15% of the sample comes from the top ten. The specimen was naive CD4+ T cells sorted from blood. Interpreted using the paper, the cell subset or site label stands for: CD45RA+ positively selected. All receptors derive from a man aged 18 to 30 in good health.

This sequence joins TRBV4-3 and TRBJ2-3; 7 bases align to TRBD2. This CDR3 comprises 14 residues. The germline V gene encodes CDR1 LGHNA and CDR2 YSLEER. The junction had 6 bases not matched to a gene; V was cut back by 0 bases and J by 9 bases. In DNA, the CDR3 is TGCGCCAGCAGCCAAGATGGCGCTAGCGGAACGCAGTATTTT. Amino acids: CASSQDGASGTQYF.

The rearrangement uses TRBV27 and TRBJ2-4; no definite D call. Germline loops: CDR1 MNHEY, CDR2 SMNVEV (reference sequence). The CDR3 has 15 amino acids. V dropped 0 bases and J dropped 0 bases, with 6 bases sitting between them. The CDR3 region is CASSLSGGAKNIQYF. In DNA, the CDR3 is TGTGCCAGCAGTTTATCGGGCGGAGCCAAAAACATTCAGTACTTC.

V and J are TRBV5-1 and TRBJ1-4, with 8 bases fitting TRBD1. Trimming at V came to 4 bases and at J to 8 bases, leaving 7 bases not matched to a gene. CDR1 SGHRS and CDR2 YFSETQ come from the germline V gene. This CDR3 has 14 residues. Here the CDR3 DNA reads TGCGCCAGCAGCCACGGACAGGGAGGGGAAAAACTGTTTTTT. Amino acids: CASSHGQGGEKLFF. Complete variable domain (other parts from reference TRBV5-1 and TRBJ1-4): KAGVTQTPRYLIKTRGQQVTLSCSPISGHRSVSWYQQTPGQGLQFLFEYFSETQRNKGNFPGRFSGRQFSNSRSEMNVSTLELGDSALYLCASSHGQGGEKLFFGSGTQLSVL.

The DNA of the CDR3 is TGTGCCAGCAGCTTCGGACTAGCGGGAGGGCGGGGTGCCAAAAACATTCAGTACTTC. Protein sequence: CASSFGLAGGRGAKNIQYF. V usage is TRBV7-2 and J usage is TRBJ2-4; 15 positions match TRBD2. CDR3 size: 19 residues. The germline V gene encodes CDR1 SGHTA and CDR2 FQGNSA. The ends lost 3 bases at V and 1 base at J; junction bases unmatched: 7.

The chain recombines TRBV29-1 with TRBJ1-3; D call uncertain. CDR3 length: 12 residues. V gave up 5 bases and J gave up 2 bases, with 7 bases separating them. Germline loops: CDR1 SQVTM, CDR2 ANQGSEA. The CDR3 loop is CSVRTAGNTIYF. CDR3 sequence (DNA): TGCAGCGTTAGAACAGCTGGAAACACCATATATTTT. Full variable domain (remainder filled in from reference TRBV29-1 and TRBJ1-3): SAVISQKPSRDICQRGTSLTIQCQVDSQVTMMFWYRQQPGQSLTLIATANQGSEATYESGFVIDKFPISRPNLTFSTLTVSNMSPEDSSIYLCSVRTAGNTIYFGEGSWLTVV.

The V and J genes are TRBV30 and TRBJ1-2, with a weak D call TRBD1 (6 bases). This CDR3 is 13 amino acids long. Germline CDR1 is GTSNPN and CDR2 is SVGIG (reference sequence). V lost 4 bases and J lost 4, with 13 bases in between. The CDR3, as DNA: TGTGCCTGGATGACTAGACAGGCCTATGGCTACACCTTC. It encodes CAWMTRQAYGYTF.

CDR3: CASSMLTQKHEQYF. The DNA for the CDR3 is TGTGCCAGTAGTATGTTGACTCAGAAGCACGAGCAGTACTTC. This rearrangement joins TRBV19 to TRBJ2-7; D gene ambiguous. This CDR3 has 14 residues. V dropped 3 bases and J dropped 5 bases, with 14 bases sitting between them. CDR1 is LNHDA and CDR2 is SQIVND in the germline V gene (reference sequence).

V is TRBV7-9 and J is TRBJ2-7, with 10 bases matching TRBD1. Germline V gene lookup returns CDR1 SEHNR and CDR2 FQNEAQ (reference sequence). The CDR3 loop spans 14 amino acids. J lost 3 bases, V lost 5 bases, and 4 bases had no gene match. CDR3 protein: CASSPGQGVYEQYF. In DNA, the CDR3 is TGTGCCAGCAGCCCCGGACAGGGGGTCTACGAGCAGTACTTC.

V usage is TRBV5-6 and J usage is TRBJ2-4; D may be TRBD2 (5 bases). Per the germline V gene, CDR1 is SGHDT and CDR2 is YYEEEE. This CDR3 region has 16 residues. The V end was cut by 4 bases, the J end by 0 bases, with 14 bases between. The DNA of the CDR3 is TGTGCCAGCAGCATGCCCGGGATGGGAGCCAAAAACATTCAGTACTTC. Translating gives CASSMPGMGAKNIQYF.

The chain recombines TRBV6-5 with TRBJ2-3, with 9 bases fitting TRBD1. Per the germline V gene, CDR1 is MNHEY and CDR2 is SVGAGI. The trim removed 0 bases at V and 4 bases at J, leaving 5 bases unmatched. This CDR3 region has 16 residues. The CDR3 region is CASSYSLRQGADTQYF. The DNA of the CDR3 is TGTGCCAGCAGTTACTCCCTGCGACAGGGGGCAGATACGCAGTATTTT.

This chain connects TRBV5-1 to TRBJ1-4; D remains unclear. This CDR3 has 15 amino acids. The V end lost 0 bases, the J end lost 7 bases, and 13 bases lay between the germline ends. Per germline, CDR1 SGHRS and CDR2 YFSETQ. CDR3 nucleotides: TGCGCCAGCAGCTTGGCCCCGGACGCCACTGAAAAACTGTTTTTT. It is translated as CASSLAPDATEKLFF. The variable domain in full, completed from reference TRBV5-1 and TRBJ1-4, reads KAGVTQTPRYLIKTRGQQVTLSCSPISGHRSVSWYQQTPGQGLQFLFEYFSETQRNKGNFPGRFSGRQFSNSRSEMNVSTLELGDSALYLCASSLAPDATEKLFFGSGTQLSVL.

The genes are TRBV30 and TRBJ2-7; 13 positions match TRBD2. CDR3 length: 19 residues. J was trimmed by 0 bases and V by 0 bases; bases with no gene match: 11. The germline V gene has CDR1 GTSNPN and CDR2 SVGIG (reference sequence). The CDR3 here is CAWSVMRTSGSMSSYEQYF. The CDR3 DNA is TGTGCCTGGAGTGTAATGCGGACTAGCGGGAGTATGAGCTCCTACGAGCAGTACTTC. Full variable domain (outside the CDR3, taken from reference TRBV30 and TRBJ2-7): SQTIHQWPATLVQPVGSPLSLECTVEGTSNPNLYWYRQAAGRGLQLLFYSVGIGQISSEVPQNLSASRPQDRQFILSSKKLLLSDSGFYLCAWSVMRTSGSMSSYEQYFGPGTRLTVT.

The chain recombines TRBV28 with TRBJ1-1; 8 bases are a match to TRBD1. Trimming at V came to 7 bases and at J to 4 bases, leaving 11 bases not matched to a gene. The CDR3 is 15 amino acids. In germline, CDR1 is MDHEN, CDR2 SYDVKM. The CDR3 reads CASTLFPQGGTEAFF. The CDR3 DNA reads as TGTGCCAGCACCCTCTTCCCACAGGGGGGCACTGAAGCTTTCTTT.

V is TRBV2 and J is TRBJ2-3, with unresolved D. The CDR3 contains 14 residues. Trimming shortened V by 0 bases and J by 3 bases, and 7 bases separated the two germline ends. Germline values: CDR1 SNHLY, CDR2 FYNNEI. The CDR3 nucleotides are TGTGCCAGCAGTGAAGCATGGGCGACAGATACGCAGTATTTT. This gives the protein CASSEAWATDTQYF.

The rearrangement links TRBV6-6 to TRBJ1-2; D is unclear. The CDR3 sequence is 14 residues long. Germline-derived CDR1 and CDR2 are MNHNY and SVGAGI (reference sequence). Trimming removed 6 bases from V and 2 bases from J, with 13 bases in between. This chain's CDR3 is CASSPPTANYGYTF. Written as DNA, the CDR3 is TGTGCCAGCAGCCCTCCGACCGCCAACTATGGCTACACCTTC.

The chain combines TRBV11-2 with TRBJ2-7; tentatively, D is TRBD2 (6 bases). Trimming cost V 2 bases and J 4 bases, with 12 bases left between them. The CDR3 has 14 residues. Looked up from germline, CDR1 is SGHAT and CDR2 is FQNNGV. The CDR3 DNA reads as TGTGCCAGCAGCTTACGGTCGGGAGCTTACGAGCAGTACTTC. Translating gives CASSLRSGAYEQYF.

V is TRBV6-5 and J is TRBJ2-2, with D unresolved. The germline CDR1 and CDR2 sequences are MNHEY and SVGAGI. The CDR3 covers 14 residues. Between the trimmed V and J ends, which lost 4 bases and 0 bases, there was a span of 6 bases. The CDR3 loop is CASSSTANTGELFF. The CDR3 bases are TGTGCCAGCAGTTCTACGGCGAACACCGGGGAGCTGTTTTTT.

The chain carries TRBV10-3 and TRBJ2-3; a possible D gene is TRBD2 (6 bases). Trimming stripped 7 bases from V and 7 bases from J, with 12 bases between. The V gene's germline CDR1 is ENHRY and CDR2 SYGVKD. The length of the CDR3 is 12 residues. The CDR3 sequence is CAITGGPNTQYF. DNA for the CDR3: TGTGCCATCACCGGAGGGCCAAATACGCAGTATTTT.

This chain joins TRBV10-3 and TRBJ1-2; no reliable D call. V lost 7 bases, J lost 2 bases, and 14 bases lay in between. Germline V lookup: CDR1 ENHRY, CDR2 SYGVKD. This CDR3 contains 14 residues. The chain's CDR3 is CAIKPVEANYGYTF. In DNA form, the CDR3 reads TGTGCCATCAAACCGGTGGAGGCGAACTATGGCTACACCTTC.

The chain joins TRBV7-2 to TRBJ1-5, with D perhaps matching TRBD1 (6 bases). Trimming took off 4 bases at V and 2 bases at J, with 15 bases between the two ends. Germline CDR1 and CDR2: SGHTA and FQGNSA. The CDR3 is 16 residues long. CDR3 bases: TGTGCCAGCAGCTCGGCCATACAGGGTGGCAATCAGCCCCAGCATTTT. It translates to CASSSAIQGGNQPQHF.

This rearrangement joins TRBV9 to TRBJ2-6, with a weak D call TRBD2 (5 bases). Germline loops: CDR1 SGDLS, CDR2 YYNGEE. The ends were cut back, 0 bases at V and 0 bases at J, with 7 bases in the middle. This CDR3 spans 16 amino acids. The CDR3 DNA sequence: TGTGCCAGCAGCGTAGGGGGAGCCTCTGGGGCCAACGTCCTGACTTTC. It is translated as CASSVGGASGANVLTF.

J is TRBJ1-1 and V is TRBV11-3, with unresolved D. The CDR3 has 14 residues. V lost 4 bases and J lost 5, with 14 bases in between. Germline CDR1 and CDR2: SGHNT and YENEEA. The CDR3 nucleotides read TGTGCCAGCAGCTCCGGCCCCGGGGTGACTGAAGCTTTCTTT. Translated, it gives CASSSGPGVTEAFF. Together with reference TRBV11-3 and TRBJ1-1, the CDR3 gives the full variable domain: EAGVVQSPRYKIIEKKQPVAFWCNPISGHNTLYWYLQNLGQGPELLIRYENEEAVDDSQLPKDRFSAERLKGVDSTLKIQPAELGDSAVYLCASSSGPGVTEAFFGQGTRLTVV.